This TCR beta chain was profiled in a study of a mutant IDH1 vaccine in newly diagnosed glioma. In the study overall: The first vaccination came 4-6 weeks after radiotherapy alone, or with temozolomide cycles. Averaging approximately 40 years of age, treated patients were approximately 60% male and approximately 40% female. Broader study findings: Changes in top peripheral clonotypes did not appear linked to pseudoprogression.

The time point: week 23, last vaccination. Each dose of the vaccine consisted of 300 ug of mutant IDH1 20-mer peptide, with topical imiquimod. About this clone: Antigen unknown.

Sequencing was performed with immunoSEQ multiplex PCR; in TCRdb, only in-frame clones are kept and a portion is missing. This sample has roughly 43,000 clones; about four fifths occur once, and the top ten carry approximately 2.5%. With V trimmed by 3 bases and J by 9 bases, 6 bases remained unmatched. The CDR3 totals 15 residues. CDR1 and CDR2 from the germline V gene are LNHDA and SQIVND (reference sequence). The sequences come from PBMCs, collected from a glioma patient whose treatment included an IDH1 peptide vaccine. This TCR came from a woman aged 18-29 years with glioma. Some clones in this sample may be carry-over from other donors' samples. J is TRBJ2-6 and V is TRBV19; 9 positions match TRBD1. CDR3 sequence reads: CASSIMGQGDNVLTF. For the CDR3, the DNA is TGTGCCAGTAGTATTATGGGACAGGGAGACAACGTCCTGACTTTC.